Following are 30 T cell receptor beta chains from one sample sequenced in a study of shared clonotypes between healthy human individuals. Using immunoSEQ multiplex PCR, the repertoire was profiled, and TCRdb retains in-frame clones only, with some absent. The sample yields roughly 500,000 clones, around 73% seen once. The material sequenced was PBMCs. These receptors all come from a woman aged 40 to 50 in good health. Some clones in this sample may be carry-over from other donors' samples.

V gene TRBV15 combines with J gene TRBJ2-1; 10 nucleotides align to TRBD1. The CDR3 consists of 15 residues. V gave up 1 base and J gave up 5 bases; unmatched junction bases: 2. Germline loops: CDR1 LNHNV, CDR2 YYDKDF (reference sequence). The CDR3 DNA is TGTGCCACCAGCAGAGGACAGGGGGCCGACAATGAGCAGTTCTTC. Its translation is CATSRGQGADNEQFF.

In the case of this clone: An end of the junction does not agree with germline; a read error may underlie this. The chain links TRBV5-1 to TRBJ2-7; no definite D call. The CDR3 runs 13 residues. The germline V gene has CDR1 SGHRS and CDR2 YFSETQ. The CDR3 sequence: CASRLGGAYEQYF. In nucleotides, the CDR3 is TGCGCCAGCAGATTGGGTGGGGCCTACGAGCAGTACTTC.

This rearrangement joins TRBV4-2 to TRBJ2-1; 10 nucleotides line up with TRBD2. The CDR3 covers 15 residues. V gave up 9 bases and J gave up 1 base; unmatched junction bases: 6. Germline V gene lookup returns CDR1 LGHNA and CDR2 YNFKEQ. Written as DNA, the CDR3 is TGTGCCAGTAAGACAGCGGGAGGGTCCTACAATGAGCAGTTCTTC. This gives the protein CASKTAGGSYNEQFF.

V usage is TRBV6-1 and J usage is TRBJ1-5; no clear D. The CDR3 is 13 amino acids. Germline CDR1 is MNHNS and CDR2 is SASEGT. Trimming cost V 1 base and J 4 bases, with 5 bases left between them. In nucleotides, the CDR3 is TGTGCCAGCAGTGAAGGGCAGAATCAGCCCCAGCATTTT. The encoded protein is CASSEGQNQPQHF.

The CDR3 region has the DNA TGTGCCAGCACTCCGACTCTGTTGGGAGAGACCCAGTACTTC. This encodes CASTPTLLGETQYF. The rearrangement links TRBV2 to TRBJ2-5; D not certain. The CDR3 runs 14 residues. V lost 7 bases and J lost 4, with 16 bases in between. The V gene's germline CDR1 is SNHLY and CDR2 FYNNEI.

This clone occurred once. The chain links TRBV7-9 to TRBJ1-2; D unresolved. The CDR3 contains 14 residues. V shed 3 bases and J shed 3 bases, with 11 bases lying between them. Germline lookup yields CDR1 SEHNR and CDR2 FQNEAQ (reference sequence). CDR3 nucleotides: TGTGCCAGCAGCTTCGGCGGGAACGACTATGGCTACACCTTC. This sequence encodes CASSFGGNDYGYTF.

V gene TRBV7-3 combines with J gene TRBJ2-1; D unclear. The germline V and J ends were trimmed by 3 bases and 7 bases, with 10 bases remaining between them. The CDR3 is 13 amino acids. Looked up from germline, CDR1 is SGHTA and CDR2 is FQGTGA. CDR3 bases: TGTGCCAGCAGCTTCCAACCGCGGAATGAGCAGTTCTTC. Amino acid sequence: CASSFQPRNEQFF.

The chain carries TRBV7-2 and TRBJ2-7; 9 bases match TRBD2. The CDR3 is made up of 15 amino acids. J gave up 6 bases and V 5 bases, and 11 bases lay outside the gene matches. CDR1 SGHTA and CDR2 FQGNSA come from the germline V gene. The CDR3, as DNA: TGTGCCAGCAGCGCCACTAGCGGGCTCCGGGCCGAGCAGTACTTC. Translating gives CASSATSGLRAEQYF.

This chain connects TRBV4-2 to TRBJ1-2; D gene unclear. Deletions cut 0 bases from V and 4 bases from J, with 9 bases between. Germline V gene sequence: CDR1 LGHNA, CDR2 YNFKEQ. The CDR3 loop spans 14 amino acids. In nucleotides, the CDR3 is TGTGCCAGCAGCCAAGAAAAGGGCTCCTATGGCTACACCTTC. Protein: CASSQEKGSYGYTF.

In the case of this clone: The likely explanation is a read error, given a far larger clone one base away. The chain links TRBV30 to TRBJ2-3, with D perhaps TRBD2 (5 bases). V was cut by 4 bases and J by 0 bases, with 11 bases left in between. Per germline, CDR1 GTSNPN and CDR2 SVGIG (reference sequence). The CDR3 runs 14 residues. CDR3 protein: CAWMRRRSTDTQYF. The CDR3 bases are TGTGCCTGGATGAGGAGGAGAAGCACAGATACGCAGTATTTT.

This clone showed up just once. V is TRBV30 and J is TRBJ2-5; D perhaps matches TRBD1 (6 bases). V gave up 1 base and J gave up 5 bases, with 14 bases separating them. CDR3 size: 14 residues. Germline CDR1 GTSNPN, CDR2 SVGIG (reference sequence). The CDR3 spells CAWSEDEGVETQYF. CDR3 sequence (DNA): TGTGCCTGGAGTGAGGACGAGGGGGTGGAGACCCAGTACTTC.

The J gene is TRBJ2-1, the V gene TRBV5-6, with 14 bases that match TRBD2. This CDR3 region has 18 residues. CDR1 and CDR2 from the germline V gene are SGHDT and YYEEEE. V was pared by 1 base and J by 7 bases, with 10 bases of the junction left unmatched. Here the CDR3 DNA reads TGTGCCAGCAGCTTGATAGGACTAGCGGGAGGACTGAGGAATGAGCAGTTCTTC. The encoded protein is CASSLIGLAGGLRNEQFF.

This clone was observed a single time. The chain couples TRBV4-3 to TRBJ2-5, with a weak D call TRBD1 (5 bases). Germline assignment: CDR1 LGHNA and CDR2 YSLEER. The V end was cut by 2 bases, the J end by 2 bases, with 12 bases between. The CDR3 covers 15 residues. CDR3: CASSQTSTAQETQYF. CDR3 DNA: TGCGCCAGCAGCCAAACCTCGACAGCTCAAGAGACCCAGTACTTC.

The V call is TRBV5-1, the J call TRBJ1-1, with D perhaps matching TRBD1 (6 bases). The length of the CDR3 is 16 residues. Per germline, CDR1 SGHRS and CDR2 YFSETQ. Trimming took 1 base from V and 3 from J, leaving 16 bases between them. The CDR3 here is CASSLSRTVADTEAFF. CDR3 coding DNA: TGCGCCAGCAGCTTGTCCCGGACAGTGGCCGACACTGAAGCTTTCTTT.

The chain links TRBV11-2 to TRBJ2-2, with TRBD2 identical over 10 bases. The CDR3 length is 16 residues. J lost 6 bases, V lost 5 bases, and 9 bases had no gene match. CDR1 SGHAT and CDR2 FQNNGV come from the germline V gene. The CDR3: CASSGGSGRMAGELFF. In DNA form, the CDR3 reads TGTGCCAGCAGCGGGGGTAGCGGGAGGATGGCCGGGGAGCTGTTTTTT.

This chain uses TRBV2 with TRBJ1-1, with 7 bases aligning to TRBD1. Germline CDR1 SNHLY, CDR2 FYNNEI. After removal of 8 bases from V and 3 bases from J, the junction contained 12 bases not matched to a gene. The CDR3 extends over 15 amino acids. In DNA form, the CDR3 reads TGTGCCAGCTTTAAGGGGAGGGGGCGTGACACTGAAGCTTTCTTT. It is translated as CASFKGRGRDTEAFF.

This chain links TRBV5-3 with TRBJ2-3; TRBD2 matches at 7 bases. TRBV5-3 is filed as an ORF, its function uncertain. Trimming took 2 bases from V and 2 from J; bases not matched to a gene: 8. This CDR3 comprises 16 residues. In DNA, the CDR3 is TGTGCCAGAAGCTTCCCCTTGGCGGGAGTCACAGATACGCAGTATTTT. Translation: CARSFPLAGVTDTQYF.

The CDR3 loop is CASSQDLAGGPLGEQFF. As DNA, the CDR3 is TGCGCCAGCAGCCAAGATTTGGCGGGAGGGCCTCTTGGTGAGCAGTTCTTC. The chain links TRBV4-3 to TRBJ2-1; TRBD2 matches 9 bases. Germline lookup yields CDR1 LGHNA and CDR2 YSLEER. This CDR3 comprises 17 residues. Losses at the gene ends were 0 bases for V and 9 bases for J; bases not matched to a gene: 12.

This chain connects TRBV28 to TRBJ1-1, with D perhaps matching TRBD1 (5 bases). The germline V gene encodes CDR1 MDHEN and CDR2 SYDVKM. CDR3 length: 13 amino acids. Trimming pared 6 bases from V and 6 bases from J, leaving 14 bases between. The CDR3 DNA reads as TGTGCCAGCAGGGGGGGGACGTGGTCTGAAGCTTTCTTT. This gives the protein CASRGGTWSEAFF.

This chain connects TRBV6-1 to TRBJ1-5; D is undetermined. Germline V CDR1 and CDR2: MNHNS, SASEGT. The CDR3 spans 17 residues. V was shortened by 0 bases and J by 2 bases, with 14 bases between the two germline ends. This chain's CDR3 is CASSEALPRWGNQPQHF. The CDR3 DNA sequence: TGTGCCAGCAGTGAAGCGCTTCCACGGTGGGGCAATCAGCCCCAGCATTTT.

The chain couples TRBV5-8 to TRBJ1-2; D is unresolved. The CDR3 has 15 residues. Germline V gene lookup returns CDR1 SGHTS and CDR2 YDEGEE. The V gene lost 0 bases and the J gene lost 0 bases, with 9 bases spanning the gap. The CDR3 loop is CASSLGLEANYGYTF. The CDR3 DNA is TGTGCCAGCAGCTTGGGGCTGGAAGCTAACTATGGCTACACCTTC. Based on the CDR3 plus reference TRBV5-8 and TRBJ1-2, the full variable domain is EAGVTQSPTHLIKTRGQQATLRCSPISGHTSVYWYQQALGLGLQFLLWYDEGEERNRGNFPPRFSGRQFPNYSSELNVNALELEDSALYLCASSLGLEANYGYTFGSGTRLTVV.

The chain couples TRBV2 to TRBJ2-1; no clear D gene. Germline V gene lookup returns CDR1 SNHLY and CDR2 FYNNEI. The CDR3 extends over 13 amino acids. V gave up 1 base and J gave up 7 bases, with 8 bases separating them. The DNA of the CDR3 is TGTGCCAGCAGTGAAGGCAGTCATAATGAGCAGTTCTTC. As protein: CASSEGSHNEQFF. Full variable domain (missing parts from reference TRBV2 and TRBJ2-1): EPEVTQTPSHQVTQMGQEVILRCVPISNHLYFYWYRQILGQKVEFLVSFYNNEISEKSEIFDDQFSVERPDGSNFTLKIRSTKLEDSAMYFCASSEGSHNEQFFGPGTRLTVL.

CDR3 DNA sequence: TGTGCCAGCAGCTCCACTCGGACGGGATCCTACGAGCAGTACTTC. Translation gives CASSSTRTGSYEQYF. The V gene is TRBV7-9, the J gene TRBJ2-7; possibly TRBD2 for D (5 bases). Per germline, CDR1 SEHNR and CDR2 FQNEAQ (reference sequence). The CDR3 consists of 15 residues. Trimming removed 4 bases from V and 1 base from J, with 14 bases in between.

The chain is built from TRBV5-1 and TRBJ1-1; 7 bases align to TRBD1. Germline CDR1 and CDR2: SGHRS and YFSETQ. V trimming: 3 bases; J trimming: 4 bases; junction bases outside the gene matches: 6. CDR3 length: 14 residues. CDR3 sequence reads: CASSSHRGGTEAFF. CDR3 nucleotides: TGCGCCAGCAGCTCCCACAGGGGCGGCACTGAAGCTTTCTTT.

The rearrangement uses TRBV5-6 and TRBJ2-5; no firm D call. CDR1 SGHDT and CDR2 YYEEEE come from the germline V gene. This CDR3 is built from 12 residues. V was trimmed by 4 bases and J by 1 base, leaving 5 bases between them. This chain's CDR3 is CASSLTQETQYF. As DNA, the CDR3 is TGTGCCAGCAGCCTCACCCAAGAGACCCAGTACTTC.

The rearrangement uses TRBV7-2 and TRBJ1-3; D uncertain. The CDR3 contains 15 residues. Germline CDR1 SGHTA, CDR2 FQGNSA. Trimming took 1 base from V and 4 from J, leaving 11 bases between them. In nucleotides, the CDR3 is TGTGCCAGCAGCTTAGGTTCAGTCGGCGGAAACACCATATATTTT. It specifies CASSLGSVGGNTIYF.

The genes are TRBV10-3 and TRBJ1-4; no reliable D call. CDR1 is ENHRY and CDR2 is SYGVKD in the germline V gene. V was shortened by 3 bases and J by 7 bases, with 12 bases between the two germline ends. The CDR3 contains 14 residues. The CDR3 DNA follows: TGTGCCATCAGTGAAGATGGGGTGGGTGAAAAACTGTTTTTT. It yields the protein CAISEDGVGEKLFF.

The genes are TRBV6-5 and TRBJ2-5; D not certain. V lost 7 bases to trimming and J lost 4 bases, with 10 bases between them. The germline gives CDR1 MNHEY, CDR2 SVGAGI. The CDR3 covers 12 residues. The CDR3 DNA reads TGTGCCAGCACCAGTGGTTCAGAGACCCAGTACTTC. Translating gives CASTSGSETQYF.

V gene TRBV6-1 combines with J gene TRBJ2-1; D gene uncertain. CDR3 length equals 11 residues. CDR1 and CDR2 (germline): MNHNS, SASEGT. Trimming stripped 3 bases from V and 6 bases from J, with 3 bases between. The CDR3 DNA reads as TGTGCCAGCAGTGACCTCAATGAGCAGTTCTTC. Protein: CASSDLNEQFF.

The gene calls are TRBV28 and TRBJ2-1; 7 bases fit TRBD2. Germline V gene sequence: CDR1 MDHEN, CDR2 SYDVKM. This CDR3 has 18 amino acids. V was clipped by 8 bases and J by 2 bases; unmatched bases: 18. The DNA for the CDR3 is TGTGCCAGCCGACTCAAGCGGGGAGTAGGGATCCCCTACAATGAGCAGTTCTTC. Translating gives CASRLKRGVGIPYNEQFF.